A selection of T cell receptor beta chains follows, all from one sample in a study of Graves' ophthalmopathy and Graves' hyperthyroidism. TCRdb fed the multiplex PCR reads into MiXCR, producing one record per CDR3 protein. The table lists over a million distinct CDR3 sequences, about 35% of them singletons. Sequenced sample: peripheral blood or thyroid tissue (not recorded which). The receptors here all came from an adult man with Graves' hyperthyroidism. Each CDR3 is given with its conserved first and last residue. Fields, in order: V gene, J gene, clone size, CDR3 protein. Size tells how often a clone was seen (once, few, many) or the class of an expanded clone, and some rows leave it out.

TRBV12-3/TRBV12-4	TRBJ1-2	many	CASSPGFQGYTF
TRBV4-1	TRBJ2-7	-	CASSQEWETYEQYF
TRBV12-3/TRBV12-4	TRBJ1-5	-	CASSRTGVGDQPQHF
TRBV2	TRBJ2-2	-	CASSDDGPTNTGELFF
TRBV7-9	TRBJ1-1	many	CASSLMGAVNTEAFF
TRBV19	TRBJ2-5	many	CASSNLATFQETQYF
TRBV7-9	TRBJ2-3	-	CASSLDRADTQYF
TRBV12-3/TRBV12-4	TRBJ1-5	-	CASRTGTGGRQPQHF
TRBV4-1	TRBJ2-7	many	CASSQAGTGAEEQYF
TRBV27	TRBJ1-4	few	CASSLISGGAEEKLFF
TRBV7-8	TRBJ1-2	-	CASSLAAGQFGYGYTF
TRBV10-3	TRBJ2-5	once	CAISERTRRETQYF
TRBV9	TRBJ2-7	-	CASSVGGVSRSSYEQYF
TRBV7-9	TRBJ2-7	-	CASSPKMGGKGYEQYF
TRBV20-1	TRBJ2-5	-	CSEARKGQETQYF
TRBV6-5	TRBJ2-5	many	CASNRGKTQYF
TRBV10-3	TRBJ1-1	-	CAITRGENTEAFF